The T cell receptor (beta chain) under discussion was sequenced for a study of cytomegalovirus exposure and HLA in healthy donors. Vbeta (60) and Jbeta (13) primers were used in the PCR. Using immunoSEQ multiplex PCR, the repertoire was profiled, and TCRdb retains in-frame clones only, with some absent. Of under 150,000 clones in the sample, 80% are singletons; the top ten hold roughly 4.2%. This CDR3 is built from 14 residues. Germline lookup yields CDR1 SGHTA and CDR2 FQGNSA. V lost 0 bases and J lost 8; bases outside the gene matches: 3. Study-level points and caveats: The study put 150 to 200 TCR beta chains on its list as cytomegalovirus-associated.

Concerning this clone: Antigen: not known.

This sequence was found in a woman aged 40 to 49 in good health and CMV-seronegative. This rearrangement joins TRBV7-2 to TRBJ1-4; 7 bases align to TRBD1. Sequenced sample: PBMCs. CDR3 bases: TGTGCCAGCAGCTTAGCAGGGGGCGCGGAAAAACTGTTTTTT. Its translation is CASSLAGGAEKLFF.